These T cell receptor beta chains were read from a single sample in a study of blood T cell repertoires in COVID-19. The assay was immunoSEQ multiplex PCR, and TCRdb's table has in-frame clones only and misses some. The sample gives over 70,000 clones, 80% of which show up once; under 25% is in the top ten. The source material was peripheral blood. The receptor set was obtained from a woman aged 80 or over with acute or convalescent COVID-19. Both conserved end residues are part of each CDR3. The D gene is left open where the match is weak. Expanded clones are given a class, and other clones once, few, many or no size at all.

d_gene: TRBD2
abundance: .
j_gene: TRBJ2-5
v_gene: TRBV7-9
CDR3aa: CASSLDEAGRETQYF
CDR3nt: TGTGCCAGCAGCCTAGACGAGGCCGGGAGGGAGACCCAGTACTTC

d_gene: TRBD2
abundance: .
j_gene: TRBJ2-4
v_gene: TRBV18
CDR3aa: CASSPPASGAGNIQYF
CDR3nt: TGTGCCAGCTCACCACCGGCTAGCGGGGCGGGAAACATTCAGTACTTC

d_gene: TRBD2
abundance: once
j_gene: TRBJ2-7
v_gene: TRBV5-1
CDR3aa: CASSFTSGGPASYEQYF
CDR3nt: TGCGCCAGCAGCTTCACTAGCGGGGGGCCCGCCTCCTACGAGCAGTACTTC

d_gene: .
abundance: .
j_gene: TRBJ2-7
v_gene: TRBV3-1/TRBV3-2
CDR3aa: CASSPPAARKQYF
CDR3nt: TGTGCCAGCAGCCCCCCAGCGGCACGCAAGCAGTACTTC

d_gene: TRBD2
abundance: few
j_gene: TRBJ2-1
v_gene: TRBV7-3
CDR3aa: CASSLTGPVGGGPYNEQFF
CDR3nt: TGTGCCAGCAGCTTAACAGGCCCGGTCGGCGGGGGTCCATACAATGAGCAGTTCTTC

d_gene: TRBD2
abundance: .
j_gene: TRBJ2-2
v_gene: TRBV5-1
CDR3aa: CASSLSTSGRTGELFF
CDR3nt: TGCGCCAGCAGCTTGTCGACTAGCGGCAGGACCGGGGAGCTGTTTTTT

d_gene: TRBD2
abundance: .
j_gene: TRBJ2-7
v_gene: TRBV11-2
CDR3aa: CASSSYWTSGSYEQYF
CDR3nt: TGTGCCAGCAGCTCTTATTGGACTAGCGGGAGCTACGAGCAGTACTTC

d_gene: TRBD1
abundance: once
j_gene: TRBJ1-1
v_gene: TRBV19
CDR3aa: CATAGQRATEAFF
CDR3nt: TGTGCCACCGCGGGACAGAGAGCCACTGAAGCTTTCTTT

d_gene: .
abundance: .
j_gene: TRBJ1-6
v_gene: TRBV7-2
CDR3aa: CASSLPGTSYNSPLHF
CDR3nt: TGTGCCAGCAGCTTACCAGGAACCTCCTATAATTCACCCCTCCACTTT

d_gene: .
abundance: once
j_gene: TRBJ1-2
v_gene: TRBV29-1
CDR3aa: CSVLGWTRGNYGYTF
CDR3nt: TGCAGCGTCCTCGGGTGGACTCGAGGCAACTATGGCTACACCTTC

d_gene: .
abundance: once
j_gene: TRBJ2-1
v_gene: TRBV9
CDR3aa: CASSVGGTYNEQFF
CDR3nt: TGTGCCAGCAGCGTGGGCGGGACCTACAATGAGCAGTTCTTC

d_gene: TRBD1
abundance: once
j_gene: TRBJ2-5
v_gene: TRBV2
CDR3aa: CASSSRTGGYGETQYF
CDR3nt: TGTGCCAGCAGTTCCCGGACAGGCGGTTATGGAGAGACCCAGTACTTC

d_gene: .
abundance: few
j_gene: TRBJ2-7
v_gene: TRBV6-5
CDR3aa: CASTPRGSYEQYF
CDR3nt: TGTGCCAGCACCCCCCGAGGGAGCTACGAGCAGTACTTC

d_gene: .
abundance: .
j_gene: TRBJ2-3
v_gene: TRBV19
CDR3aa: CASKDRAGRTDTQYF
CDR3nt: TGTGCCAGTAAAGATAGGGCGGGTCGCACAGATACGCAGTATTTT

d_gene: TRBD2
abundance: .
j_gene: TRBJ2-2
v_gene: TRBV5-1
CDR3aa: CASSFPATSGWGRTGELFF
CDR3nt: TGCGCCAGCAGCTTCCCCGCGACTAGCGGGTGGGGACGCACCGGGGAGCTGTTTTTT

d_gene: .
abundance: .
j_gene: TRBJ1-2
v_gene: TRBV5-1
CDR3aa: CASSLAENYGYTF
CDR3nt: TGCGCCAGCAGCTTGGCAGAAAACTATGGCTACACCTTC

d_gene: TRBD1
abundance: .
j_gene: TRBJ1-4
v_gene: TRBV14
CDR3aa: CASSQGKGASANEKLFF
CDR3nt: TGTGCCAGCAGCCAAGGAAAGGGGGCCTCGGCTAATGAAAAACTGTTTTTT